These T cell receptor beta chains were read from a single sample in a study of T cell responses to AZD1222 COVID-19 vaccine. Produced via immunoSEQ multiplex PCR; TCRdb's table is partial and in-frame only. The table has 100,000 to 150,000 clones, about 89% seen once. The material was peripheral blood, obtained on day 0 of MenACWY control vaccination. The source of these receptors is an adult in good health. CDR3s include the opening cysteine and the closing phenylalanine or tryptophan. Each record gives: J gene, V gene, CDR3 protein.

TRBJ2-1	TRBV6-4	CASSEAGGAGNEQFF
TRBJ2-7	TRBV4-3	CASSQDFSEQYF
TRBJ1-1	TRBV4-1	CASSPPRRGTEAFF
TRBJ1-3	TRBV6-2/TRBV6-3	CASSGQPGNTIYF
TRBJ1-1	TRBV7-9	CASSGGETPNTEAFF
TRBJ1-3	TRBV12-3/TRBV12-4	CASSFSSGNTIYF
TRBJ1-2	TRBV4-3	CASSQDSGREFGYTF
TRBJ1-4	TRBV19	CASPQGVREKNEKLFF
TRBJ1-6	TRBV12-5	CAWGLRGQGGSPLHF
TRBJ1-5	TRBV19	CASSIGDRGSNQPQHF
TRBJ2-1	TRBV2	CASSRTGGSYNEQFF
TRBJ2-7	TRBV4-3	CASSQDRGTGSYEQYF
TRBJ2-7	TRBV11-3	CASSRTSGKRSSYEQYF
TRBJ1-4	TRBV5-1	CASSLLATNEKLFF
TRBJ1-2	TRBV4-3	CASSQEEGYYGYTF
TRBJ2-5	TRBV18	CASSPYMRGEETQYF
TRBJ1-4	TRBV7-6	CASSTSVQITTNEKLFF
TRBJ1-4	TRBV19	CASSIYPTNEKLFF
TRBJ2-3	TRBV11-3	CASSLVPDTQYF
TRBJ1-1	TRBV2	CASRRELTTEAFF
TRBJ2-2	TRBV27	CASSLGYGELFF
TRBJ1-6	TRBV11-3	CASSLEFLSPLHF
TRBJ2-1	TRBV7-7	CASSLGLAEYNEQFF
TRBJ1-6	TRBV7-9	CASSETGSSSPLHF
TRBJ2-2	TRBV27	CASSFTLAEINTGELFF
TRBJ1-3	TRBV4-2	CASSQSRQGSGNTIYF
TRBJ2-5	TRBV27	CASSGRGRETQYF
TRBJ1-6	TRBV5-6	CASSIQNLGGSPLHF
TRBJ2-7	TRBV4-1	CASSQVGGSNSEQYF
TRBJ1-5	TRBV3-1/TRBV3-2	CASSQDLRKGNQPQHF
TRBJ2-2	TRBV24-1	CATSDRDWTGELFF
TRBJ2-3	TRBV5-1	CASRSGQYFLGTDTQYF
TRBJ2-2	TRBV6-5	CASTRGAGELFF
TRBJ2-5	TRBV21-1	CASSKKGGTGGEETQYF
TRBJ1-2	TRBV4-3	CASSQEGLNYGYTF
TRBJ1-6	TRBV7-2	CASSSGQGVLNSPLHF
TRBJ1-2	TRBV12-3/TRBV12-4	CASSLGAQGYTF
TRBJ1-4	TRBV19	CASRGGLIEKLFF
TRBJ1-5	TRBV10-3	CASTGGNSNQPQHF
TRBJ1-3	TRBV6-5	CASSLRDRLSGNTIYF
TRBJ2-2	TRBV4-1	CASSQRQEELFF
TRBJ2-5	TRBV4-1	CASSQDFYQVFQETQYF
TRBJ1-1	TRBV15	CATSKSRDRGSVTEAFF
TRBJ1-1	TRBV12-3/TRBV12-4	CASSLQGIEAFF
TRBJ2-2	TRBV18	CASSPSRTPGGTGELFF
TRBJ2-1	TRBV19	CASSISERAGGQFF
TRBJ2-5	TRBV3-1/TRBV3-2	CASSPGLAGSQETQYF
TRBJ1-5	TRBV5-6	CASSLWDRGNQPQHF
TRBJ2-3	TRBV11-2	CASSRNADTQYF
TRBJ1-5	TRBV6-5	CASARAPRDQPQHF
TRBJ2-2	TRBV4-2	CASSQLSGMVDTGELFF
TRBJ1-2	TRBV30	CAWDDLDRGTYGYTF
TRBJ2-6	TRBV7-3	CASSLTPGANVLTF